This TCR beta chain was sequenced in a study of shared clonotypes between healthy human individuals. Germline values: CDR1 SGHDT, CDR2 YYEEEE. V shed 1 base and J 5 bases; nucleotides not matched to a gene: 9. The length of the CDR3 is 16 residues. A note on this clone: Its antigen is unknown.

Study-level points and caveats: Sharing across four donors was seen in about 5% of naive CD4 clonotypes.

The study ran the assay at deep level. Each subset's genomic DNA was shared equally among a number of immunoSEQ plates. Assay used: immunoSEQ multiplex PCR; TCRdb lists only in-frame clones, some missing. There are more than 2 million clones in the sample; around 95% occur only once, and less than 0.15% lies in the top ten. Among the donors, all were Caucasian adults who lived in Nashville, Tennessee. This chain joins TRBV5-6 and TRBJ2-7; TRBD2 aligns across 10 bases. The clonotype was recovered from a man between 18 and 35 years old in good health. Input material: naive CD4+ T cells sorted from blood. Subset denoted: CD45RA+ positively selected. The CDR3 sequence is CASSLSLAGVKHEQYF. The CDR3 DNA is TGTGCCAGCAGCTTGTCGCTAGCGGGAGTGAAGCACGAGCAGTACTTC.